These T cell receptor beta chains were read from a single sample in a study of cytomegalovirus exposure and HLA in healthy donors. This table comes from immunoSEQ multiplex PCR, and its TCRdb copy is limited to in-frame clones, with some not included. This sample has about 95,000 clones, with under 85% found just once. Sequencing was performed on PBMCs. Source of these receptors: a young man in good health and CMV-seropositive. The conserved cysteine and the conserved F or W are not part of the CDR3 here. Fields, in order: J gene, V gene, CDR3 protein.

j_gene: TRBJ2-2; v_gene: TRBV23-1; CDR3aa: ASIVSGGTGELF
j_gene: TRBJ1-2; v_gene: TRBV9; CDR3aa: ASSVATGGNYGYT
j_gene: TRBJ1-3; v_gene: TRBV30; CDR3aa: AWSVVGGAGNTIY
j_gene: TRBJ2-5; v_gene: TRBV7-3; CDR3aa: ASSLWGGQETQY
j_gene: TRBJ2-2; v_gene: TRBV6-4; CDR3aa: ASGSTGGTGELF
j_gene: TRBJ1-1; v_gene: TRBV5-4; CDR3aa: AGDTGGKNTEAF
j_gene: TRBJ1-1; v_gene: TRBV28; CDR3aa: ASSLVGGGFDTEAF
j_gene: -; v_gene: TRBV7-9; CDR3aa: ASSADYEQY
j_gene: TRBJ2-1; v_gene: TRBV6-4; CDR3aa: ASSDSTSGSYNEQF
j_gene: TRBJ1-6; v_gene: TRBV5-1; CDR3aa: ASSSGQMGNSPLH
j_gene: TRBJ2-5; v_gene: TRBV4-1; CDR3aa: ASSQDPRAGGEETQY
j_gene: TRBJ2-7; v_gene: TRBV6-5; CDR3aa: ASSSGVSYEQY
j_gene: TRBJ2-5; v_gene: TRBV2; CDR3aa: ASSRDRVARETQY
j_gene: TRBJ2-2; v_gene: TRBV5-1; CDR3aa: ASSYWKLNTGELF
j_gene: TRBJ2-7; v_gene: TRBV9; CDR3aa: ASSAGTGGYEQY
j_gene: TRBJ1-1; v_gene: TRBV13; CDR3aa: ASSLQGRGTEAF
j_gene: TRBJ1-3; v_gene: TRBV5-6; CDR3aa: ASTPGQGRSGNTIY
j_gene: TRBJ2-7; v_gene: TRBV19; CDR3aa: ASFRYEQY
j_gene: TRBJ2-7; v_gene: TRBV19; CDR3aa: ASTSGTGTYEQY
j_gene: TRBJ2-7; v_gene: TRBV5-1; CDR3aa: ASSLTAQGTYEQY
j_gene: TRBJ2-7; v_gene: TRBV5-6; CDR3aa: ASSLAIGQSYEQY
j_gene: TRBJ2-2; v_gene: TRBV4-1; CDR3aa: ASSLHDGAGNTGELF
j_gene: TRBJ2-1; v_gene: TRBV19; CDR3aa: ASSGAGAYNEQF
j_gene: TRBJ2-3; v_gene: TRBV6-1; CDR3aa: ASSEALKSTDTQY
j_gene: TRBJ1-4; v_gene: TRBV5-1; CDR3aa: ASSLAGTANEKLF
j_gene: TRBJ2-3; v_gene: TRBV12-5; CDR3aa: ASAGVGDTQY
j_gene: TRBJ1-1; v_gene: TRBV18; CDR3aa: ASSPGGRKWGPLGNTEAF
j_gene: TRBJ1-1; v_gene: TRBV4-1; CDR3aa: ASSQGTGAEAF
j_gene: TRBJ2-5; v_gene: TRBV2; CDR3aa: ASSEPIRTTTQETQY
j_gene: TRBJ2-7; v_gene: TRBV6-5; CDR3aa: ASSYGGQQYEQY
j_gene: TRBJ2-7; v_gene: TRBV30; CDR3aa: AWSIPSGGLHEQY
j_gene: TRBJ1-2; v_gene: TRBV29-1; CDR3aa: SVEGTGGSDYGYT
j_gene: TRBJ2-5; v_gene: TRBV9; CDR3aa: ASSLRTSGGEYQETQY
j_gene: TRBJ1-2; v_gene: TRBV27; CDR3aa: ASSPFLQGGYGYT
j_gene: TRBJ1-2; v_gene: TRBV10-3; CDR3aa: AISVQGMRSYGYT
j_gene: TRBJ2-7; v_gene: TRBV30; CDR3aa: ARDGLAGGSEQY
j_gene: TRBJ2-2; v_gene: TRBV19; CDR3aa: ASSETGLYTGELF
j_gene: TRBJ1-4; v_gene: TRBV4-1; CDR3aa: ASSQEEEKLF
j_gene: TRBJ2-2; v_gene: TRBV25-1; CDR3aa: ASSEWRGNTGELF
j_gene: TRBJ1-6; v_gene: TRBV2; CDR3aa: ASKRDSPSPLH
j_gene: TRBJ1-1; v_gene: TRBV7-2; CDR3aa: ASSEVAMNTEAF